These 29 T cell receptor beta chains were all obtained from the same sample, sequenced in a study of cytomegalovirus exposure and HLA in healthy donors. PCR was performed using 60 Vbeta and 13 Jbeta primers. Data came from immunoSEQ multiplex PCR; TCRdb stores just in-frame clones and leaves some out. The data hold around 100,000 clones, with 70% to 80% observed a single time. The sample consisted of PBMCs. These receptors originate from a woman between 18 and 30 years old in good health and CMV-seropositive.

This clone appeared once. This chain connects TRBV6-5 to TRBJ2-3; D gene ambiguous. The germline gives CDR1 MNHEY, CDR2 SVGAGI. Trimming stripped 6 bases from V and 5 bases from J, with 12 bases between. The CDR3 contains 13 residues. In nucleotides, the CDR3 is TGTGCCAGCAGGAAGACTTTGAGAGATACGCAGTATTTT. Protein product: CASRKTLRDTQYF.

The chain is built from TRBV18 and TRBJ1-5; maybe TRBD1 (6 bases). The V end lost 3 bases, the J end lost 10 bases, and 13 bases lay between the germline ends. The germline gives CDR1 KGHSH, CDR2 LQKENI. The CDR3 extends over 13 amino acids. CDR3 sequence reads: CASSPAHRVPQHF. In nucleotides, the CDR3 is TGTGCCAGCTCACCGGCACACAGGGTCCCCCAGCATTTT.

V is TRBV7-2 and J is TRBJ1-1, with D uncertain. The V end lost 5 bases, the J end lost 4 bases, and 20 bases lay between the germline ends. Germline V gene data show CDR1 as SGHTA and CDR2 as FQGNSA. The CDR3 length is 16 residues. CDR3 DNA: TGTGCCAGCAGCCCGAATGGAGGTTCCTGGGGCACTGAAGCTTTCTTT. It is translated as CASSPNGGSWGTEAFF.

The chain links TRBV7-9 to TRBJ2-7; tentative D call: TRBD2 (5 bases). The length of the CDR3 is 12 residues. The germline V and J ends were trimmed by 0 bases and 5 bases, with 5 bases remaining between them. The germline CDR1 and CDR2 sequences are SEHNR and FQNEAQ (reference sequence). This chain's CDR3 is CASSLAGDEQYF. The CDR3 coding sequence is TGTGCCAGCAGCTTAGCGGGAGACGAGCAGTACTTC.

A word on this clone: One junction end does not reproduce the germline sequence, and a read error may be involved. The rearrangement links TRBV7-7 to TRBJ2-7; 11 positions match TRBD2. Germline V gives CDR1 SSHAT, CDR2 FNYEAQ (reference sequence). The CDR3 is made up of 15 amino acids. CDR3 amino acids: CASSPTSGEIYEQYF. The CDR3 nucleotides read TGTGCTAGCAGCCCGACTAGCGGGGAAATCTACGAGCAGTACTTC.

This rearrangement joins TRBV6-4 to TRBJ1-2; 8 bases fit TRBD1. The CDR3 is made up of 16 amino acids. V lost 6 bases, J lost 4 bases, and 13 bases stayed unmatched. In germline, CDR1 is MRHNA, CDR2 SNTAGT. The CDR3 sequence is CASSVPPRGQGYGYTF. CDR3 DNA sequence: TGTGCCAGCAGCGTGCCCCCCAGGGGGCAGGGCTATGGCTACACCTTC.

V gene TRBV30 combines with J gene TRBJ2-5, with 10 bases identical to TRBD2. J lost 3 bases, V lost 0 bases, and 1 base had no gene match. The germline V gene has CDR1 GTSNPN and CDR2 SVGIG (reference sequence). This CDR3 is built from 14 residues. The CDR3 sequence: CAWSVGLAEETQYF. The CDR3 DNA reads as TGTGCCTGGAGTGTCGGACTAGCGGAAGAGACCCAGTACTTC.

This clone was detected only once. This CDR3 is CASSYPGGYTF. CDR3 sequence (DNA): TGTGCCAGCAGTTACCCGGGTGGCTACACCTTC. The J gene is TRBJ1-2, the V gene TRBV6-5; D ambiguous. The ends were cut back, 2 bases at V and 7 bases at J, with 5 bases in the middle. The CDR3 runs to 11 residues. Germline V gene data show CDR1 as MNHEY and CDR2 as SVGAGI.

This clone occurred once. The chain recombines TRBV28 with TRBJ1-2, with D perhaps matching TRBD1 (6 bases). The CDR3 runs to 17 residues. Per germline, CDR1 MDHEN and CDR2 SYDVKM. Trimming cost V 3 bases and J 2 bases, with 19 bases left between them. CDR3 sequence: CASSLGGGYEANYGYTF. DNA of the CDR3: TGTGCCAGCAGTTTGGGGGGGGGCTATGAGGCAAACTATGGCTACACCTTC.

V and J are TRBV5-1 and TRBJ2-7, with TRBD2 matching 15 bases. Germline CDR1 reads SGHRS; CDR2 reads YFSETQ. Germline trimming cut 4 bases from V and 2 bases from J; bases unmatched to any gene: 10. The length of the CDR3 is 18 residues. This CDR3 is CASSLRWTSGRGTYEQYF. In DNA, the CDR3 is TGCGCCAGCAGCCTGAGGTGGACTAGCGGGAGGGGGACCTACGAGCAGTACTTC. The full variable domain, its missing parts supplied by reference TRBV5-1 and TRBJ2-7, is KAGVTQTPRYLIKTRGQQVTLSCSPISGHRSVSWYQQTPGQGLQFLFEYFSETQRNKGNFPGRFSGRQFSNSRSEMNVSTLELGDSALYLCASSLRWTSGRGTYEQYFGPGTRLTVT.

The chain combines TRBV10-1 with TRBJ1-1; no clear D. Between the trimmed V and J ends, which lost 3 bases and 1 base, there was a span of 6 bases. CDR1 WNHNN and CDR2 SYGVQD come from the germline V gene (reference sequence). The CDR3 contains 13 residues. Here the CDR3 DNA reads TGCGCCAGCAGTGACACTTGGAACACTGAAGCTTTCTTT. Translation: CASSDTWNTEAFF.

The J gene is TRBJ1-1, the V gene TRBV18; tentatively, D is TRBD1 (5 bases). Germline V gene data show CDR1 as KGHSH and CDR2 as LQKENI. CDR3 length: 15 amino acids. V dropped 3 bases and J dropped 1 base, with 12 bases sitting between them. Here the CDR3 DNA reads TGTGCCAGCTCACCCCTGACAGCTTCGAACACTGAAGCTTTCTTT. As protein: CASSPLTASNTEAFF.

The table lists this clone with a count of one. V is TRBV6-1 and J is TRBJ1-1, with D possibly being TRBD1 (5 bases). Germline-derived CDR1 and CDR2 are MNHNS and SASEGT. V shed 7 bases and J shed 4 bases, with 16 bases lying between them. The CDR3 runs to 14 residues. CDR3 residues: CASNMGDFSTEAFF. CDR3 nucleotide sequence: TGTGCCAGCAACATGGGGGACTTCAGCACTGAAGCTTTCTTT.

The chain uses TRBV6-5 and TRBJ2-7; D remains unclear. The CDR3 covers 16 residues. V was pared by 3 bases and J by 4 bases, with 19 bases between. Germline V CDR1 and CDR2: MNHEY, SVGAGI. CDR3 coding DNA: TGTGCCAGCAGTTATTTGGGCCTAAAGGATTTTTACGAGCAGTACTTC. It yields the protein CASSYLGLKDFYEQYF.

In its sample, this clone was seen once. The chain combines TRBV11-2 with TRBJ2-5; 8 bases are a match to TRBD1. CDR1 is SGHAT, CDR2 FQNNGV, per germline. Trimming cost V 1 base and J 5 bases; bases outside gene matches: 6. The CDR3 contains 15 residues. This chain's CDR3 is CASSLGGTGGETQYF. CDR3 sequence (DNA): TGTGCCAGCAGCTTAGGGGGGACAGGAGGGGAGACCCAGTACTTC.

The V and J genes are TRBV27 and TRBJ2-2; 9 positions match TRBD2. Per the germline V gene, CDR1 is MNHEY and CDR2 is SMNVEV (reference sequence). V dropped 6 bases and J dropped 7; count of bases not matched to a gene: 27. This CDR3 spans 21 amino acids. The CDR3 sequence is CASSRQGVTPPREGRIGELFF. The CDR3 DNA sequence: TGTGCCAGCAGCCGTCAGGGGGTAACCCCCCCGCGGGAGGGCCGTATCGGGGAGCTGTTTTTT.

The rearrangement links TRBV4-1 to TRBJ2-2; D might be TRBD1 (5 bases). The end of the DNA fits TRBJ1-1 better, so the J call may be wrong. This CDR3 is 16 amino acids long. Germline CDR1 is MGHRA and CDR2 is YSYEKL. CDR3 residues: CASSQDRYRTNTEAFF. The CDR3 nucleotides read TGCGCCAGCAGCCAAGATCGGTACAGGACGAACACTGAAGCTTTCTTT.

The chain recombines TRBV28 with TRBJ2-7, with 9 positions matching TRBD2. Germline V gene sequence: CDR1 MDHEN, CDR2 SYDVKM. The V gene end was trimmed by 2 bases and the J gene end by 5 bases; junction bases not matched to a gene: 10. The length of the CDR3 is 16 residues. CDR3 amino acids: CASSLNSLAGDDEQYF. In DNA form, the CDR3 reads TGTGCCAGCAGTTTAAACTCCTTAGCGGGAGACGACGAGCAGTACTTC.

The V call is TRBV18, the J call TRBJ1-2; tentatively, D is TRBD1 (5 bases). This CDR3 is 14 amino acids long. Deletions cut 5 bases from V and 2 bases from J, with 12 bases between. Germline V gene data show CDR1 as KGHSH and CDR2 as LQKENI. The CDR3 DNA follows: TGTGCCAGCTCAGGCCAGGGTGAGAACTATGGCTACACCTTC. Residues: CASSGQGENYGYTF.

J is TRBJ1-4 and V is TRBV28; 7 bases are a match to TRBD1. CDR1 is MDHEN, CDR2 SYDVKM, per germline. The CDR3 has 15 amino acids. J lost 11 bases, V lost 4 bases, and 13 bases had no gene match. The CDR3 loop reads CASSSPPRQGGKLFF. CDR3 nucleotides: TGTGCCAGCAGTTCCCCACCCCGACAGGGCGGGAAACTGTTTTTT.

The sample holds one count of this clone. V is TRBV2 and J is TRBJ2-3, with 9 bases identical to TRBD2. Germline trimming cut 6 bases from V and 1 base from J; bases unmatched to any gene: 20. CDR3 length: 20 residues. CDR1 is SNHLY, CDR2 FYNNEI, per germline. The CDR3 region is CASRATLGREGPSCTDTQYF. The CDR3 coding sequence is TGTGCCAGCAGGGCAACACTTGGGCGGGAGGGCCCATCCTGCACAGATACGCAGTATTTT.

The chain is built from TRBV28 and TRBJ2-7, with D unclear. Trimming stripped 5 bases from V and 6 bases from J, with 14 bases between. CDR1 and CDR2 from the germline V gene are MDHEN and SYDVKM. The CDR3 runs to 13 residues. The CDR3 sequence is CASSLGESGEQYF. The CDR3 DNA reads TGTGCCAGCAGTCTCGGTGAGTCTGGCGAGCAGTACTTC.

This clone was recorded once. The chain combines TRBV28 with TRBJ2-1; no clear D gene. The germline V and J ends were trimmed by 5 bases and 0 bases, with 14 bases remaining between them. Looked up from germline, CDR1 is MDHEN and CDR2 is SYDVKM. The CDR3 extends over 16 amino acids. CDR3 amino acids: CASSGSGDISYNEQFF. CDR3 DNA: TGTGCCAGCAGTGGGTCTGGAGATATCTCCTACAATGAGCAGTTCTTC.

CDR3 nucleotides: TGTGCCAGCGGCAAACAGGGGATAAGCTATGGCTACACCTTC. Translation gives CASGKQGISYGYTF. This chain joins TRBV6-6 and TRBJ1-2; the match to TRBD1 covers 7 bases. This CDR3 is built from 14 residues. Germline V gene sequence: CDR1 MNHNY, CDR2 SVGAGI (reference sequence). V shed 8 bases and J 4 bases; nucleotides not matched to a gene: 10.

This clone appeared a single time. The rearrangement uses TRBV28 and TRBJ2-1; TRBD1 is a possible D gene (5 bases). The CDR3 runs 13 residues. V was pared by 4 bases and J by 10 bases, with 14 bases between. The germline CDR1 and CDR2 sequences are MDHEN and SYDVKM. CDR3 sequence: CASSSQGRREQFF. The CDR3, as DNA: TGTGCCAGCAGTTCCCAGGGTCGACGAGAGCAGTTCTTC.

The chain employs TRBV6-5 and TRBJ2-3; the match to TRBD2 covers 11 bases. With V trimmed by 5 bases and J by 2 bases, 3 bases remained unmatched. Per the germline V gene, CDR1 is MNHEY and CDR2 is SVGAGI. CDR3 length: 15 residues. Written as DNA, the CDR3 is TGTGCCAGCAGTATACTAGCGGGGGTCACAGATACGCAGTATTTT. Translation: CASSILAGVTDTQYF.

J is TRBJ1-4 and V is TRBV5-4, with TRBD1 matching over 10 bases. This CDR3 spans 16 amino acids. The germline CDR1 and CDR2 sequences are SGHNT and YYREEE (reference sequence). V lost 4 bases to trimming and J lost 3 bases; unmatched junction nucleotides: 6. The CDR3 sequence: CASSRTGGRANEKLFF. In DNA form, the CDR3 reads TGTGCCAGCAGCAGGACAGGGGGGCGAGCTAATGAAAAACTGTTTTTT.

The chain couples TRBV2 to TRBJ2-7; D is uncertain. Germline-derived CDR1 and CDR2 are SNHLY and FYNNEI. V lost 1 base and J lost 2, with 9 bases in between. The CDR3 sequence is 14 residues long. CDR3 in DNA: TGTGCCAGCAGTGAAGGCAGTCATCCCTACGAGCAGTACTTC. This gives the protein CASSEGSHPYEQYF. Based on the CDR3 plus reference TRBV2 and TRBJ2-7, the full variable domain is EPEVTQTPSHQVTQMGQEVILRCVPISNHLYFYWYRQILGQKVEFLVSFYNNEISEKSEIFDDQFSVERPDGSNFTLKIRSTKLEDSAMYFCASSEGSHPYEQYFGPGTRLTVT.

In DNA form, the CDR3 reads TGTGCCAGCGAGCGACAGGGTAATGAAAAACTGTTTTTT. Its translation is CASERQGNEKLFF. The chain employs TRBV2 and TRBJ1-4, with 7 nucleotides matching TRBD1. The CDR3 spans 13 residues. Germline trimming cut 8 bases from V and 4 bases from J; bases unmatched to any gene: 4. Germline lookup yields CDR1 SNHLY and CDR2 FYNNEI.